This is a list of T cell receptor beta chains from one sample in a study of OX40 agonist ivuxolimab in advanced cancers. Clones were sequenced by immunoSEQ multiplex PCR, and TCRdb holds only the in-frame ones, with some missing. The table has 40,000 to 60,000 clones, about 76% seen once; the top ten hold 5% to 7.5%. The input for sequencing was CD4+ or CD8+ T cells sorted from blood, taken in a trial of the OX40 agonist ivuxolimab. All receptors derive from an adult with an advanced solid tumor such as melanoma, head and neck, liver or kidney cancer. Each CDR3 is given with its conserved first and last residue. The order of the fields is clone size, J gene, D gene, V gene, CDR3 DNA, CDR3 protein. D genes are given only for firm matches. Clone size, where shown, is once, few, many, or a class for clones that have expanded.

once	TRBJ2-1	.	TRBV2	TGTGCCAGCCTAGAGGGGCGAGGGACCTACAATGAGCAGTTCTTC	CASLEGRGTYNEQFF
few	TRBJ1-1	.	TRBV28	TGTGCCAGCAGTTTATTGGGCAGAGACACTGAAGCTTTCTTT	CASSLLGRDTEAFF
.	TRBJ1-5	.	TRBV28	TGTGCCAGCAGTTTATTACGCGGGAGCAATCAGCCCCAGCATTTT	CASSLLRGSNQPQHF
.	TRBJ2-3	TRBD2	TRBV27	TGTGCCAGCAGTTTATCTCGGACTAGCGGGTTCTCTAGCACAGATACGCAGTATTTT	CASSLSRTSGFSSTDTQYF
.	TRBJ2-3	TRBD2	TRBV27	TGTGCCAGCAGTTTATCCCCTAGCGGGGTCACAGATACGCAGTATTTT	CASSLSPSGVTDTQYF
once	TRBJ1-2	TRBD1	TRBV9	TGTGCCAGCAGCGTAGAAGGGACAGGGAGTGGCTACACCTTC	CASSVEGTGSGYTF
once	TRBJ2-3	.	TRBV5-5	TGTGCCAGCAGCTTAAGCCCGTGGGGTCGGGGGATATCCGATACGCAGTATTTT	CASSLSPWGRGISDTQYF
.	TRBJ1-4	.	TRBV29-1	TGCAGCGTTGCAGGGGAGCCGGAAAAACTGTTTTTT	CSVAGEPEKLFF
.	TRBJ1-5	.	TRBV4-1	TGCGCCAGCAGCCAAGGCGTCAATAGCAATCAGCCCCAGCATTTT	CASSQGVNSNQPQHF
.	TRBJ2-1	TRBD2	TRBV15	TGTGCCACCAGCAGAGGACTAGCGGAAGCGCTCTCCTACAATGAGCAGTTCTTC	CATSRGLAEALSYNEQFF
.	TRBJ2-5	.	TRBV9	TGTGCCAGCAGCGCGACAGGTCTTAAAGAGACCCAGTACTTC	CASSATGLKETQYF
.	TRBJ2-2	.	TRBV12-1	TGTGCCAGCAGCTTTCGACCGGCAGGGGGTTGGAGGGACAACACCGGGGAGCTGTTTTTT	CASSFRPAGGWRDNTGELFF
.	TRBJ1-1	.	TRBV28	TGTGCCAGCAGTTTACGGACGGCTAGCACTGAAGCTTTCTTT	CASSLRTASTEAFF
.	TRBJ2-2	TRBD2	TRBV4-1	TGCGCCAGCAGCCAAGACCGGACTAGCGGGGAGCTGTTTTTT	CASSQDRTSGELFF
.	TRBJ1-1	.	TRBV27	TGTGCCAGCAGTTTATATCCAGGGTTGAACACTGAAGCTTTCTTT	CASSLYPGLNTEAFF
.	TRBJ1-4	.	TRBV2	TGTGCCAGCAGCTACACTAGTTATAATGAAAAACTGTTTTTT	CASSYTSYNEKLFF
.	TRBJ2-3	TRBD2	TRBV5-1	TGCGCCAGCAGCTGGACTAGCGGGAGAGCAGATACGCAGTATTTT	CASSWTSGRADTQYF
.	TRBJ2-3	.	TRBV6-6	TGTGCCAGCAGTGGGACTTTTTCAGATACGCAGTATTTT	CASSGTFSDTQYF
.	TRBJ2-5	.	TRBV28	TGTGCCAGCAGGGATGACACGGACGGGGAGACCCAGTACTTC	CASRDDTDGETQYF
.	TRBJ2-3	TRBD2	TRBV7-2	TGTGCCAGCAGCCGACTAGCGGGTGGAGCAGATACGCAGTATTTT	CASSRLAGGADTQYF
.	TRBJ1-1	.	TRBV7-9	TGTGCCAGCAGCTTAGCGGGGCCGGGCACTGAAGCTTTCTTT	CASSLAGPGTEAFF
.	TRBJ1-3	.	TRBV30	TGTGCCTGGGCACAGGATCCTGGAAACACCATATATTTT	CAWAQDPGNTIYF
.	TRBJ2-5	TRBD1	TRBV4-1	TGCGCCAGCAGCCAAGTAGGACAGGGACTTGGGACCCAGTACTTC	CASSQVGQGLGTQYF
.	TRBJ1-3	.	TRBV7-9	TGTGCCAGCAGCCCCACAGCCTCTGGAAACACCATATATTTT	CASSPTASGNTIYF
once	TRBJ2-3	TRBD1	TRBV5-6	TGTGCCAGCAGCTCCGGGACAGGGTTAGATACGCAGTATTTT	CASSSGTGLDTQYF
.	TRBJ2-7	.	TRBV7-9	TGTGCCAGCAGCCCACTGGATATGGGTAACTCCTACGAGCAGTACTTC	CASSPLDMGNSYEQYF
.	TRBJ2-3	.	TRBV27	TGTGCCAGCAGTTTATCGCCCAGTAACACAGATACGCAGTATTTT	CASSLSPSNTDTQYF